The 30 T cell receptor beta chains reported below all come from one sample, sequenced in a study of graft-versus-host responses after intestinal transplantation. These receptors lack a known antigen. The method was immunoSEQ multiplex PCR; TCRdb's version includes in-frame clones alone and lacks a portion of them. The table lists 96,000 or so clones, 80% to 95% of them singletons, with more than 0.15% in the top ten. Here the sequenced sample was unstimulated CD4+ T cells sorted from spleen or lymph node cells, taken before intestinal transplant. All receptors derive from a human donor who received an intestinal transplant.

The V gene is TRBV4-3, the J gene TRBJ1-3, with a possible D match to TRBD1 (6 bases). The CDR3 totals 14 residues. V lost 4 bases, J lost 0 bases, and 7 bases lay in between. Germline assignment: CDR1 LGHNA and CDR2 YSLEER. The CDR3 region is CASSPRGSGNTIYF. The CDR3 DNA is TGCGCCAGCAGCCCCAGGGGCTCTGGAAACACCATATATTTT.

J is TRBJ1-2 and V is TRBV10-3, with D unresolved. Germline lookup yields CDR1 ENHRY and CDR2 SYGVKD. The CDR3 sequence is 13 residues long. V was shortened by 0 bases and J by 2 bases, with 4 bases between the two germline ends. The CDR3 DNA is TGTGCCATCAGTGAGTCGGAGAACTATGGCTACACCTTC. Protein: CAISESENYGYTF.

The V and J genes are TRBV19 and TRBJ1-1, with 8 bases aligning to TRBD1. The CDR3 is 14 residues long. Germline V CDR1 and CDR2: LNHDA, SQIVND (reference sequence). The V segment lost 6 bases and the J segment 1 base; nucleotides outside the gene matches: 4. The CDR3 spells CASSRQGPNTEAFF. The CDR3 DNA sequence: TGTGCCAGTAGCCGACAGGGGCCGAACACTGAAGCTTTCTTT.

J is TRBJ2-7 and V is TRBV30; 9 nucleotides align to TRBD1. This CDR3 is 13 amino acids long. Germline-derived CDR1 and CDR2 are GTSNPN and SVGIG (reference sequence). The trim removed 6 bases at V and 7 bases at J, leaving 10 bases unmatched. This CDR3 is CACGPQGAGEQYF. The CDR3 region has the DNA TGTGCCTGCGGACCACAGGGGGCGGGAGAGCAGTACTTC.

The rearrangement uses TRBV5-6 and TRBJ2-3; maybe TRBD1 (6 bases). Germline loops: CDR1 SGHDT, CDR2 YYEEEE. Between the trimmed V and J ends, which lost 3 bases and 1 base, there was a span of 12 bases. CDR3 length: 15 residues. Here the CDR3 reads CASSYYRVGTDTQYF. In nucleotides, the CDR3 is TGTGCCAGCAGCTACTACAGGGTAGGCACAGATACGCAGTATTTT.

V is TRBV5-1 and J is TRBJ2-3; 9 positions match TRBD1. The CDR3 is 17 residues long. After removal of 0 bases from V and 3 bases from J, the junction contained 8 bases not matched to a gene. Looked up from germline, CDR1 is SGHRS and CDR2 is YFSETQ. CDR3 in amino acids: CASSLVSRDRATDTQYF. The CDR3, as DNA: TGCGCCAGCAGCTTGGTTTCCCGGGACAGGGCGACAGATACGCAGTATTTT.

The rearrangement uses TRBV12-5 and TRBJ2-1, with TRBD1 as a possible D gene (5 bases). The CDR3 covers 18 residues. Germline V CDR1 and CDR2: LGHNT, FRNRAP. V was clipped by 0 bases and J by 2 bases, with 17 bases between them. CDR3 sequence (DNA): TGTGCTAGTGGTTTGGTACCTGACGGTCAGGGCACCTACAATGAGCAGTTCTTC. It is translated as CASGLVPDGQGTYNEQFF.

V and J are TRBV5-1 and TRBJ1-1; D unresolved. This CDR3 is 17 amino acids long. The germline V gene encodes CDR1 SGHRS and CDR2 YFSETQ. Trimming took 7 bases from V and 0 from J, leaving 22 bases between them. The CDR3 sequence is CASSPALGSKMNTEAFF. CDR3 bases: TGCGCCAGCTCCCCTGCCTTGGGCAGTAAGATGAACACTGAAGCTTTCTTT. The full variable domain, completed using reference TRBV5-1 and TRBJ1-1, is KAGVTQTPRYLIKTRGQQVTLSCSPISGHRSVSWYQQTPGQGLQFLFEYFSETQRNKGNFPGRFSGRQFSNSRSEMNVSTLELGDSALYLCASSPALGSKMNTEAFFGQGTRLTVV.

V and J are TRBV18 and TRBJ1-2, with D unclear. The V end was cut by 2 bases, the J end by 1 base, with 5 bases between. CDR3 size: 13 residues. Germline V gene data show CDR1 as KGHSH and CDR2 as LQKENI. CDR3 amino acids: CASSPDSNYGYTF. DNA of the CDR3: TGTGCCAGCTCACCAGATAGTAACTATGGCTACACCTTC.

The chain carries TRBV21-1 and TRBJ1-1; whether TRBD1, the table's D call, matches the DNA was not checked. TRBV21-1 is shown as a pseudogene. The CDR3 spans 16 residues. The CDR3: CASSTKTGGLDTEAFF. CDR3 DNA sequence: TGTGCCAGCAGCACAAAGACAGGGGGCCTTGACACTGAAGCTTTCTTT.

This chain connects TRBV19 to TRBJ1-1; D unresolved. This CDR3 has 16 residues. The germline gives CDR1 LNHDA, CDR2 SQIVND (reference sequence). Trimming removed 4 bases at V and 0 bases at J, with 15 bases between. The CDR3 nucleotides read TGTGCCAGTAGTAAGATTCGGGGTGGGATGAACACTGAAGCTTTCTTT. Its protein product is CASSKIRGGMNTEAFF.

A note on this clone: Other DNA sequences within the sample encode an identical CDR3. CDR3 nucleotides: TGTGCCAGCAGCGTAACAGGGGGCAACACTGAAGCTTTCTTT. Amino acid sequence: CASSVTGGNTEAFF. The chain has TRBV9 and TRBJ1-1; 9 bases match TRBD1. This CDR3 region has 14 residues. CDR1 SGDLS and CDR2 YYNGEE come from the germline V gene. The trim removed 1 base at V and 2 bases at J, leaving 0 bases unmatched.

The chain carries TRBV7-2 and TRBJ1-1; 12 bases are shared with TRBD1. Germline CDR1 SGHTA, CDR2 FQGNSA. The V segment lost 4 bases and the J segment 3 bases; nucleotides outside the gene matches: 15. CDR3 size: 19 residues. The CDR3 region is CASSSRPPGQGARHTEAFF. CDR3 DNA: TGTGCCAGCAGCTCAAGACCTCCGGGACAGGGGGCGCGACACACTGAAGCTTTCTTT.

The CDR3: CASSERGAGAEAFF. The CDR3 DNA reads TGTGCCAGCAGTGAACGGGGGGCAGGGGCTGAAGCTTTCTTT. This chain joins TRBV2 and TRBJ1-1, with D possibly matching TRBD1 (6 bases). Germline-derived CDR1 and CDR2 are SNHLY and FYNNEI. The CDR3 has 14 residues. Between the trimmed V and J ends, which lost 2 bases and 6 bases, there was a span of 13 bases.

This rearrangement joins TRBV5-4 to TRBJ1-2; D remains unclear. Germline V gene sequence: CDR1 SGHNT, CDR2 YYREEE (reference sequence). The CDR3 is 12 residues long. Trimming took 1 base from V and 4 from J, leaving 5 bases between them. The CDR3 loop reads CASSLYGYGYTF. DNA of the CDR3: TGTGCCAGCAGCTTGTACGGCTATGGCTACACCTTC. Filled out from reference TRBV5-4 and TRBJ1-2, the complete variable domain reads ETGVTQSPTHLIKTRGQQVTLRCSSQSGHNTVSWYQQALGQGPQFIFQYYREEENGRGNFPPRFSGLQFPNYSSELNVNALELDDSALYLCASSLYGYGYTFGSGTRLTVV.

J is TRBJ1-2 and V is TRBV6-6; maybe TRBD1 (6 bases). Germline V lookup: CDR1 MNHNY, CDR2 SVGAGI (reference sequence). This CDR3 comprises 16 residues. V was shortened by 6 bases and J by 4 bases, with 21 bases between the two germline ends. The CDR3 loop reads CASRSLTGTPSYGYTF. CDR3 nucleotides: TGTGCCAGCAGGTCTCTAACAGGGACCCCTAGCTATGGCTACACCTTC.

V and J are TRBV19 and TRBJ1-1; D gene ambiguous. V lost 2 bases and J lost 0, with 10 bases in between. CDR3 length: 15 residues. Per germline, CDR1 LNHDA and CDR2 SQIVND (reference sequence). CDR3 bases: TGTGCCAGTAGTATAAAGCGATATATGAACACTGAAGCTTTCTTT. This translates into CASSIKRYMNTEAFF.

The rearrangement uses TRBV7-2 and TRBJ1-2; D gene unclear. This CDR3 contains 12 residues. Germline CDR1 and CDR2: SGHTA and FQGNSA. Between the trimmed V and J ends, which lost 7 bases and 4 bases, there was a span of 10 bases. The CDR3 nucleotides are TGTGCCAGCACCCGAGAGAGCTATGGCTACACCTTC. Protein sequence: CASTRESYGYTF.

The chain couples TRBV19 to TRBJ2-1; 9 bases map to TRBD2. The CDR3 consists of 15 residues. J lost 5 bases, V lost 7 bases, and 9 bases had no gene match. Germline V gene lookup returns CDR1 LNHDA and CDR2 SQIVND (reference sequence). CDR3 region: CASTLRGGANNEQFF. In DNA form, the CDR3 reads TGTGCCAGTACCTTACGCGGGGGGGCCAACAATGAGCAGTTCTTC.

This sequence joins TRBV6-5 and TRBJ2-5; D is perhaps TRBD2 (5 bases). The CDR3 spans 13 residues. The V and J ends lost 2 bases and 5 bases respectively, with 9 bases between them. Germline-derived CDR1 and CDR2 are MNHEY and SVGAGI. In nucleotides, the CDR3 is TGTGCCAGCAGTTACCTGGGAGCCGAGACCCAGTACTTC. This encodes CASSYLGAETQYF.

The V and J genes are TRBV7-7 and TRBJ2-1; unclear D gene. The CDR3 is made up of 14 amino acids. Trimming pared 1 base from V and 8 bases from J, leaving 12 bases between. Germline V CDR1 and CDR2: SSHAT, FNYEAQ (reference sequence). CDR3 in DNA: TGTGCCAGCAGCTTAGACTCCTCCTCCGATGAGCAGTTCTTC. The encoded protein is CASSLDSSSDEQFF.

The V gene is TRBV21-1, the J gene TRBJ1-2; the table's D call, TRBD1, has no DNA check behind it. TRBV21-1 is deemed a pseudogene. The CDR3 extends over 15 amino acids. The CDR3 protein is CASSSPMGHRYGYTF. CDR3 nucleotide sequence: TGTGCCAGCAGCTCGCCGATGGGACACCGCTATGGCTACACCTTC.

The chain employs TRBV12-5 and TRBJ1-5; D not resolved. Germline V CDR1 and CDR2: LGHNT, FRNRAP. The CDR3 runs to 14 residues. V lost 5 bases, J lost 3 bases, and 11 bases lay in between. The CDR3 DNA is TGTGCTAGTGGTCAAGACACTCCCAATCAGCCCCAGCATTTT. Translation gives CASGQDTPNQPQHF.

This chain connects TRBV6-5 to TRBJ2-7; the D gene is possibly TRBD1 (6 bases). Between the trimmed V and J ends, which lost 6 bases and 1 base, there was a span of 7 bases. The CDR3 contains 12 residues. Germline CDR1 is MNHEY and CDR2 is SVGAGI. The CDR3 DNA reads TGTGCCAGCAGCGGACAGTCCTACGAGCAGTACTTC. This codes for CASSGQSYEQYF.

The V call is TRBV5-6, the J call TRBJ1-3; D is uncertain. Germline CDR1 and CDR2: SGHDT and YYEEEE. CDR3 length equals 15 residues. Trimming took 1 base from V and 1 from J, leaving 9 bases between them. The CDR3 reads CASSLSQLSGNTIYF. The CDR3 nucleotides read TGTGCCAGCAGCTTGTCACAGCTATCTGGAAACACCATATATTTT.

This clone was seen once. The rearrangement joins TRBV30 to TRBJ2-1, with 9 bases matching TRBD2. With V trimmed by 1 base and J by 7 bases, 11 bases remained unmatched. Germline lookup yields CDR1 GTSNPN and CDR2 SVGIG (reference sequence). The CDR3 runs to 16 residues. CDR3 coding DNA: TGTGCCTGGAGTGGGCTTCAGCGGGGGGTCAGAAATGAGCAGTTCTTC. Protein: CAWSGLQRGVRNEQFF.

The CDR3 DNA follows: TGTGCCAGCAGCCTCAGGGGATTTAACACTGAAGCTTTCTTT. It translates to CASSLRGFNTEAFF. The chain recombines TRBV27 with TRBJ1-1; possible D gene TRBD1, 6 bases. This CDR3 has 14 amino acids. The germline CDR1 and CDR2 sequences are MNHEY and SMNVEV (reference sequence). With 6 bases removed from V and 2 bases from J, the gap between germline ends came to 13 bases.

This clone appeared once. The V gene is TRBV19, the J gene TRBJ2-2; TRBD1 matches at 10 bases. Germline CDR1 is LNHDA and CDR2 is SQIVND (reference sequence). The CDR3 is made up of 17 amino acids. The J segment lost 1 base and the V segment lost 4 bases, leaving 6 bases of the junction unmatched. The CDR3 loop reads CASSTGQGRWNTGELFF. Written as DNA, the CDR3 is TGTGCCAGTAGTACGGGACAGGGGAGGTGGAACACCGGGGAGCTGTTTTTT.

J is TRBJ1-1 and V is TRBV30, with D uncertain. This CDR3 has 13 residues. The V and J ends lost 0 bases and 4 bases respectively, with 9 bases between them. From germline, CDR1 is GTSNPN and CDR2 SVGIG (reference sequence). CDR3 residues: CAWSVLDLTEAFF. DNA of the CDR3: TGTGCCTGGAGTGTACTTGATCTCACTGAAGCTTTCTTT.

The genes are TRBV28 and TRBJ2-7; 11 bases fit TRBD2. V lost 6 bases and J lost 3; bases outside the gene matches: 10. CDR1 and CDR2 from the germline V gene are MDHEN and SYDVKM. The CDR3 is 16 residues long. The CDR3 DNA is TGTGCCAGCAGGAAATTGACTAGCGGGGCCTTCTACGAGCAGTACTTC. It encodes CASRKLTSGAFYEQYF.